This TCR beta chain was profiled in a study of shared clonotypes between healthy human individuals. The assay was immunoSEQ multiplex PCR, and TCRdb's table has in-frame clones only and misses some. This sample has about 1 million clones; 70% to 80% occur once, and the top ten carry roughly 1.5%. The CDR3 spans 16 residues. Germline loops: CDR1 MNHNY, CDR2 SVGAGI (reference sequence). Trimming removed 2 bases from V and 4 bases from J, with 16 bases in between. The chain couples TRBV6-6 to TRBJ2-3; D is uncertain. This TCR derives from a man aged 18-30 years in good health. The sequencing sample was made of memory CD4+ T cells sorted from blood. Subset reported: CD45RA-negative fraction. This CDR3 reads CASSYRANSAPDTQYF. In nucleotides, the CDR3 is TGTGCCAGCAGTTACAGGGCCAACTCTGCCCCAGATACGCAGTATTTT.